A single sample is the source of the 31 T cell receptor beta chains below, sequenced in a study of blood T cell repertoires in COVID-19 (dated by TCRdb to the early 2020s). Libraries were prepared through the immunoSEQ multiplex PCR assay. This immuneACCESS table, as held by TCRdb, lists in-frame sequences with V and J called but not all clones. Of the missing ones, under half trace to an unresolved V gene in checked studies; the others have no known cause. Present in this sample are 150,000 to 200,000 clones, 90% of which were seen just once. The top ten hold roughly 19% of the sample. The specimen sequenced was peripheral blood. The receptors here all came from a man aged 55 to 70 with active or convalescent COVID-19.

The V call is TRBV6-2 or TRBV6-3, the J call TRBJ2-7, with 9 bases fitting TRBD2. Germline V gene lookup returns CDR1 MNHEY and CDR2 SVGEGT. The V gene end was trimmed by 6 bases and the J gene end by 3 bases; junction bases not matched to a gene: 9. The CDR3 has 15 residues. CDR3 in amino acids: CASSPLAGDFYEQYF. As DNA, the CDR3 is TGTGCCAGCAGCCCTTTAGCGGGGGATTTCTACGAGCAGTACTTC.

The V gene is TRBV20-1, the J gene TRBJ2-1; possible D gene TRBD2, 5 bases. The CDR3 is 11 residues long. The V gene's germline CDR1 is DFQATT and CDR2 SNEGSKA (reference sequence). Trimming removed 5 bases from V and 7 bases from J, with 9 bases in between. CDR3 in amino acids: CSAEGLNEQFF. CDR3 DNA sequence: TGCAGTGCTGAAGGACTGAATGAGCAGTTCTTC.

V gene TRBV12-5 combines with J gene TRBJ2-7; 13 nucleotides line up with TRBD2. The ends lost 5 bases at V and 2 bases at J; junction bases unmatched: 3. The CDR3 has 15 amino acids. Germline-derived CDR1 and CDR2 are LGHNT and FRNRAP. The CDR3 region has the DNA TGTGCTAGTGGTCCGGGACTAGCGGGGACCTACGAGCAGTACTTC. Its translation is CASGPGLAGTYEQYF.

The chain joins TRBV3-1 (or the pseudogene TRBV3-2) to TRBJ2-7; 9 nucleotides line up with TRBD2. The CDR3 covers 15 residues. With V trimmed by 1 base and J by 4 bases, 5 bases remained unmatched. Germline CDR1 LGHDT, CDR2 YNNKEL (reference sequence). The CDR3 sequence is CASSQALAGIYEQYF. The CDR3 DNA is TGTGCCAGCAGCCAAGCACTAGCGGGTATATACGAGCAGTACTTC.

This clone was picked up one time. The chain links TRBV5-8 to TRBJ1-5, with D possibly being TRBD1 (6 bases). This CDR3 has 14 amino acids. CDR1 is SGHTS, CDR2 YDEGEE, per germline. Trimming took off 4 bases at V and 3 bases at J, with 11 bases between the two ends. CDR3 sequence (DNA): TGTGCCAGCAGCCCTCGACAGGTCAATCAGCCCCAGCATTTT. It codes for CASSPRQVNQPQHF.

This chain connects TRBV12-3 or TRBV12-4 to TRBJ1-2, with unresolved D. Trimming pared 8 bases from V and 2 bases from J, leaving 9 bases between. The CDR3 extends over 12 amino acids. CDR3 protein: CASERLNYGYTF. DNA for the CDR3: TGTGCCAGCGAAAGACTCAACTATGGCTACACCTTC.

The chain has TRBV30 and TRBJ2-3, with TRBD2 identical over 7 bases. V was pared by 4 bases and J by 5 bases, with 9 bases of the junction left unmatched. This CDR3 has 14 residues. CDR1 is GTSNPN, CDR2 SVGIG, per germline (reference sequence). In nucleotides, the CDR3 is TGTGCCTGGAACGGCGGGAGCCTGGGAGATACGCAGTATTTT. Amino acids: CAWNGGSLGDTQYF.

CDR3 coding DNA: TGTGCCAGCAGCTTGAAACAGGGTACGGACCAAGAGACCCAGTACTTC. The encoded protein is CASSLKQGTDQETQYF. This sequence joins TRBV5-6 and TRBJ2-5; possibly TRBD1 for D (6 bases). CDR3 length: 16 amino acids. With 1 base removed from V and 0 bases from J, the gap between germline ends came to 13 bases. Germline assignment: CDR1 SGHDT and CDR2 YYEEEE.

This clone was detected only a few times. The chain combines TRBV11-3 with TRBJ2-7, with 7 bases identical to TRBD1. CDR1 is SGHNT, CDR2 YENEEA, per germline. V trimming: 2 bases; J trimming: 3 bases; junction bases outside the gene matches: 7. The CDR3 consists of 15 residues. CDR3 protein: CASSLRDRVLYEQYF. The CDR3 bases are TGTGCCAGCAGCTTACGAGACAGGGTGCTCTACGAGCAGTACTTC.

This chain links TRBV10-3 with TRBJ2-3; 13 nucleotides line up with TRBD2. This CDR3 contains 17 residues. V dropped 5 bases and J dropped 0; count of bases not matched to a gene: 5. CDR1 and CDR2 (germline): ENHRY, SYGVKD. CDR3 protein: CAISPGLAGVSTDTQYF. As DNA, the CDR3 is TGTGCCATCAGTCCCGGACTAGCGGGGGTTAGCACAGATACGCAGTATTTT.

The V gene is TRBV9, the J gene TRBJ2-3; the D is unclear. There are 13 residues in the CDR3. V was cut by 1 base and J by 3 bases, with 6 bases left in between. CDR1 and CDR2 from the germline V gene are SGDLS and YYNGEE. For the CDR3, the DNA is TGTGCCAGCAGCGTACCTCCGACAGATACGCAGTATTTT. Amino acids: CASSVPPTDTQYF.

The rearrangement links TRBV6-5 to TRBJ1-4; TRBD1 matches at 9 bases. The germline V gene has CDR1 MNHEY and CDR2 SVGAGI. With V trimmed by 5 bases and J by 8 bases, 9 bases remained unmatched. The CDR3 covers 15 residues. CDR3 in amino acids: CASSKPGQGKEKLFF. CDR3 coding DNA: TGTGCCAGCAGTAAACCGGGACAGGGAAAGGAAAAACTGTTTTTT.

This clone was observed a single time. J is TRBJ1-3 and V is TRBV5-1; TRBD1 matches at 9 bases. Germline lookup yields CDR1 SGHRS and CDR2 YFSETQ. The CDR3 runs to 14 residues. Losses at the gene ends were 3 bases for V and 4 bases for J; bases not matched to a gene: 2. The CDR3 DNA is TGCGCCAGCAGCTCGGACAGGGGCGGAAACACCATATATTTT. This gives the protein CASSSDRGGNTIYF.

The V call is TRBV7-9, the J call TRBJ2-5; maybe TRBD1 (6 bases). The CDR3 consists of 14 residues. V gave up 5 bases and J gave up 4 bases, with 14 bases separating them. The germline V gene has CDR1 SEHNR and CDR2 FQNEAQ (reference sequence). DNA for the CDR3: TGTGCCAGCAGCCTCGGGACAACTGCAGAGACCCAGTACTTC. This codes for CASSLGTTAETQYF.

The CDR3 loop is CASSESWAGGYEQYF. The CDR3 region has the DNA TGCGCCAGCAGTGAGTCGTGGGCAGGGGGGTACGAGCAGTACTTC. The chain carries TRBV10-1 and TRBJ2-7, with a weak D call TRBD1 (7 bases). Germline V CDR1 and CDR2: WNHNN, SYGVQD (reference sequence). The CDR3 is 15 amino acids. The V end was cut by 0 bases, the J end by 4 bases, with 13 bases between.

The chain joins TRBV9 to TRBJ2-3, with 8 positions matching TRBD1. The CDR3 totals 16 residues. Germline V gene lookup returns CDR1 SGDLS and CDR2 YYNGEE. V lost 3 bases to trimming and J lost 4 bases; unmatched junction nucleotides: 10. The CDR3 spells CASSARGPSIPDTQYF. The CDR3 DNA is TGTGCCAGCAGCGCCAGGGGGCCTTCGATCCCAGATACGCAGTATTTT.

The chain joins TRBV24-1 to TRBJ1-4; D perhaps matches TRBD1 (6 bases). The CDR3 sequence is 20 residues long. Germline V gives CDR1 KGHDR, CDR2 SFDVKD. V was clipped by 3 bases and J by 0 bases, with 22 bases between them. The CDR3 sequence is CATSDTQGGGSPPTNEKLFF. CDR3 nucleotide sequence: TGTGCCACCAGTGATACCCAAGGGGGGGGCTCGCCCCCAACTAATGAAAAACTGTTTTTT.

This sequence joins TRBV3-1 (or the pseudogene TRBV3-2) and TRBJ2-3, with D possibly being TRBD2 (5 bases). Looked up from germline, CDR1 is LGHDT and CDR2 is YNNKEL (reference sequence). This CDR3 contains 16 residues. Trimming shortened V by 0 bases and J by 5 bases, and 15 bases separated the two germline ends. The CDR3 region is CASSQDKLFGGDTQYF. CDR3 DNA sequence: TGTGCCAGCAGCCAAGACAAGCTATTTGGAGGAGATACGCAGTATTTT.

The chain joins TRBV19 to TRBJ2-6, with D possibly matching TRBD1 (5 bases). V lost 6 bases, J lost 0 bases, and 12 bases lay in between. The CDR3 has 16 amino acids. Germline CDR1 reads LNHDA; CDR2 reads SQIVND (reference sequence). CDR3 region: CASRPSDTSGANVLTF. The CDR3 DNA follows: TGTGCCAGTAGACCCTCGGACACCTCTGGGGCCAACGTCCTGACTTTC.

This chain uses TRBV3-1 (or the pseudogene TRBV3-2) with TRBJ2-5; weak D call: TRBD2 (6 bases). This CDR3 has 15 amino acids. Germline V gene sequence: CDR1 LGHDT, CDR2 YNNKEL (reference sequence). V was trimmed by 1 base and J by 5 bases, leaving 14 bases between them. Here the CDR3 DNA reads TGTGCCAGCAGCCAAGGAGCGGCTCGGGGGGAGACCCAGTACTTC. The encoded protein is CASSQGAARGETQYF.

The chain recombines TRBV28 with TRBJ1-3, with D tentatively TRBD1 (6 bases). Germline CDR1 MDHEN, CDR2 SYDVKM. Deletions cut 2 bases from V and 7 bases from J, with 6 bases between. The length of the CDR3 is 12 residues. The CDR3 sequence is CASSLQGNTIYF. Here the CDR3 DNA reads TGTGCCAGCAGTTTACAGGGGAACACCATATATTTT. Full variable domain (missing parts from reference TRBV28 and TRBJ1-3): DVKVTQSSRYLVKRTGEKVFLECVQDMDHENMFWYRQDPGLGLRLIYFSYDVKMKEKGDIPEGYSVSREKKERFSLILESASTNQTSMYLCASSLQGNTIYFGEGSWLTVV.

The gene calls are TRBV6-4 and TRBJ1-6, with D maybe TRBD1 (5 bases). The germline gives CDR1 MRHNA, CDR2 SNTAGT. This CDR3 spans 13 amino acids. Trimming took off 2 bases at V and 9 bases at J, with 8 bases between the two ends. CDR3 sequence (DNA): TGTGCCAGCAGTGACCAGGGCGGTTCACCCCTCCACTTT. It yields the protein CASSDQGGSPLHF.

This chain joins TRBV11-2 and TRBJ2-2, with 7 bases fitting TRBD1. V lost 5 bases and J lost 1; bases outside the gene matches: 7. CDR1 is SGHAT, CDR2 FQNNGV, per germline. CDR3 size: 16 residues. The CDR3 protein is CASSPQGQRNTGELFF. The CDR3, as DNA: TGTGCCAGCAGCCCGCAGGGACAGAGGAACACCGGGGAGCTGTTTTTT.

This chain's CDR3 is CASSLNSGEQPQHF. CDR3 DNA: TGTGCCAGCAGCTTAAATTCGGGGGAGCAGCCCCAGCATTTT. The rearrangement joins TRBV7-8 to TRBJ1-5; D may be TRBD1 (5 bases). The germline V and J ends were trimmed by 2 bases and 7 bases, with 12 bases remaining between them. Per germline, CDR1 SGHVS and CDR2 FQNEAQ. The CDR3 has 14 residues.

CDR3 sequence reads: CASRGAGDTQYF. CDR3 DNA sequence: TGTGCCAGCAGGGGGGCAGGAGATACGCAGTATTTT. The genes are TRBV3-1 (or the pseudogene TRBV3-2) and TRBJ2-3; perhaps TRBD1 as D (6 bases). The CDR3 covers 12 residues. Germline CDR1 is LGHDT and CDR2 is YNNKEL (reference sequence). The V end lost 6 bases, the J end lost 5 bases, and 9 bases lay between the germline ends.

The V call is TRBV3-1 (or the pseudogene TRBV3-2), the J call TRBJ2-5, with a tentative D call TRBD2 (6 bases). The V end was cut by 9 bases, the J end by 0 bases, with 11 bases between. CDR3 length: 13 amino acids. Germline CDR1 reads LGHDT; CDR2 reads YNNKEL (reference sequence). CDR3 bases: TGTGCCAGTAAACGGGGGAACCAAGAGACCCAGTACTTC. Translation gives CASKRGNQETQYF.

The rearrangement joins TRBV6-5 to TRBJ1-2, with no clear D. V was cut by 0 bases and J by 2 bases, with 4 bases left in between. The CDR3 sequence is 13 residues long. Germline CDR1 MNHEY, CDR2 SVGAGI. CDR3 sequence (DNA): TGTGCCAGCAGTTACTCGTCAAACTATGGCTACACCTTC. Its translation is CASSYSSNYGYTF.

V and J are TRBV6-5 and TRBJ1-6; 7 bases align to TRBD1. Per the germline V gene, CDR1 is MNHEY and CDR2 is SVGAGI. This CDR3 has 15 amino acids. Unmatched junction bases numbered 4, after V lost 1 base and J lost 7 bases. The CDR3 region is CASSYYGTANSPLHF. CDR3 bases: TGTGCCAGCAGTTACTACGGGACAGCCAATTCACCCCTCCACTTT.

The chain uses TRBV2 and TRBJ1-1, with 7 bases lining up with TRBD1. Unmatched junction bases numbered 11, after V lost 6 bases and J lost 4 bases. Germline CDR1 reads SNHLY; CDR2 reads FYNNEI. This CDR3 has 15 residues. CDR3 nucleotide sequence: TGTGCCAGCAGGGAACAGGGGAGTGAGAGCACTGAAGCTTTCTTT. Its translation is CASREQGSESTEAFF.

This clone appeared once. Mismatch with germline at one junction end may stem from a read error. V is TRBV7-9 and J is TRBJ2-2; a possible D gene is TRBD1 (5 bases). This CDR3 is 15 amino acids long. The germline V gene has CDR1 SEHNR and CDR2 FQNEAQ (reference sequence). The CDR3 DNA reads as TGTGCCAGCAGCTGGCTAGAACAGGTCACGCTCGCGAATGTCTTT. Translated: CASSWLEQVTLANVF.

The rearrangement joins TRBV7-9 to TRBJ1-2, with D perhaps matching TRBD1 (6 bases). CDR3 length: 12 residues. Germline V gene sequence: CDR1 SEHNR, CDR2 FQNEAQ (reference sequence). V lost 5 bases and J lost 4, with 8 bases in between. For the CDR3, the DNA is TGTGCCAGCAGCCAGGACAGCTATGGCTACACCTTC. Its protein product is CASSQDSYGYTF.